Below, one TCR beta chain is given with its context. As yet, its antigen is unknown. The sample is drawn from a study of post-analysis software for immune sequencing data. Unique-molecular-identifier-tagged TCR beta cDNA libraries were used. TCRdb used MiXCR to reprocess the PCR reads, holding one entry per CDR3 protein. The sample lists 600,000 to 750,000 distinct CDR3 sequences; 59% were seen once. Findings and limits, study-wide: Relative to controls, patients had 4 or 5 TRBV segments at higher frequency, with TRBV5-6, TRBV5-1 and TRBV20-1 among these. Diversity measured as normalized Chao1 was significantly lower in multiple sclerosis patients than in controls. F measure clustering grouped samples strongly by preparation batch.

V lost 2 bases, J lost 1 base, and 10 bases lay in between. The CDR3 has 15 residues. This clonotype was sampled from a girl aged 2 to 10 with multiple sclerosis. The sample taken for sequencing was blood. V usage is TRBV12-3 or TRBV12-4 and J usage is TRBJ2-3, with a weak D call TRBD1 (5 bases). CDR3 DNA: TGTGCCAGCAGTTTAAGCGACAGCCGCACAGATACGCAGTATTTT. Encoded protein: CASSLSDSRTDTQYF.